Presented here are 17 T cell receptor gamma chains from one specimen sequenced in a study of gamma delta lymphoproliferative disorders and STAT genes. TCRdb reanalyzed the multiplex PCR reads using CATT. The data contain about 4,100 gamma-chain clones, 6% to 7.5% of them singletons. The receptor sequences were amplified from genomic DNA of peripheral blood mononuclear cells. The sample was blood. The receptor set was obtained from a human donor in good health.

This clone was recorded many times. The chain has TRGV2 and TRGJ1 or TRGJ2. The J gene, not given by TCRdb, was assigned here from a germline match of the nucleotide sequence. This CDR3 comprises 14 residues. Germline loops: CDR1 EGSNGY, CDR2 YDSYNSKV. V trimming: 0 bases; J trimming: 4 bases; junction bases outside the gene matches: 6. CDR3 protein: CATWDGRGYYKKLF. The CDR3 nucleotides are TGTGCCACCTGGGACGGGCGAGGGTATTATAAGAAACTCTTT.

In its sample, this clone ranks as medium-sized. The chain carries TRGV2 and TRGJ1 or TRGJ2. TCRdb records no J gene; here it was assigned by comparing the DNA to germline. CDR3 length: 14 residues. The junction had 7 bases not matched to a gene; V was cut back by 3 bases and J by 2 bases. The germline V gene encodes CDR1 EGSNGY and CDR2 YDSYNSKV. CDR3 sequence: CATWDSPHYYKKLF. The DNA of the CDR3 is TGTGCCACCTGGGACTCCCCGCATTATTATAAGAAACTCTTT.

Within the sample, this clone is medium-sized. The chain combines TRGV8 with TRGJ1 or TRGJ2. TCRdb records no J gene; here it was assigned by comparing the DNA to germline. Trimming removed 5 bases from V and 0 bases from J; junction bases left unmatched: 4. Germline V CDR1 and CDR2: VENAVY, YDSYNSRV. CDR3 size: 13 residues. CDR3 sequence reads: CATWAPNYYKKLF. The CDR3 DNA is TGTGCCACCTGGGCCCCGAATTATTATAAGAAACTCTTT.

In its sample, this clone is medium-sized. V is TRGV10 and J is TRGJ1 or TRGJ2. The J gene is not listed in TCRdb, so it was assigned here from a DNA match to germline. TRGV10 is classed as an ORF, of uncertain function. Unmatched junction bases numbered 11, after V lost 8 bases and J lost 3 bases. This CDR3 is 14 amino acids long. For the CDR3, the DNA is TGTGCTGCGTGGCGTTACCGAAGTTATTATAAGAAACTCTTT. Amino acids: CAAWRYRSYYKKLF.

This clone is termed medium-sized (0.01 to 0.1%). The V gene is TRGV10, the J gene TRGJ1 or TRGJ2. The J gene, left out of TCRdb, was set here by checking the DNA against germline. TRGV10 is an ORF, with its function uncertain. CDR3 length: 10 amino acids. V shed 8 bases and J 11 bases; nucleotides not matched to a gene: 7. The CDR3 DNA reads TGTGCTGCGTGGGAGGAGGAGAAACTCTTT. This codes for CAAWEEEKLF.

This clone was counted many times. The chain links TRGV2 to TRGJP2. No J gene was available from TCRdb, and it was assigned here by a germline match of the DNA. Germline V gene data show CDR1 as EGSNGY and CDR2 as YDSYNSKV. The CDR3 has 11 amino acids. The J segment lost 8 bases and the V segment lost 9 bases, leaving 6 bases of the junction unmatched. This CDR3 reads CATKGDWIKTF. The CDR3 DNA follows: TGTGCCACCAAGGGGGATTGGATCAAGACGTTT.

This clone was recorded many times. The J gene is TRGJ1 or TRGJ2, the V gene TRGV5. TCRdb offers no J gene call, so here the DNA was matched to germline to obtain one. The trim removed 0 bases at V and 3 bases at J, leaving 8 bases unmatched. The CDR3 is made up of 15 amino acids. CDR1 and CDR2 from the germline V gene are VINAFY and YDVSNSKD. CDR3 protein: CATWDRRGGYYKKLF. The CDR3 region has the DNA TGTGCCACCTGGGACAGGCGGGGGGGTTATTATAAGAAACTCTTT.

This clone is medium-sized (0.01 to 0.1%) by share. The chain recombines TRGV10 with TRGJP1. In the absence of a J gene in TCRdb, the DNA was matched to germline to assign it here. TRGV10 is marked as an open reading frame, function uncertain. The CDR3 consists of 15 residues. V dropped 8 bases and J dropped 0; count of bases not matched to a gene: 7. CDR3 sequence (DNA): TGTGCTGCGTGGGATCTCTATACCACTGGTTGGTTCAAGATATTT. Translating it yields CAAWDLYTTGWFKIF.

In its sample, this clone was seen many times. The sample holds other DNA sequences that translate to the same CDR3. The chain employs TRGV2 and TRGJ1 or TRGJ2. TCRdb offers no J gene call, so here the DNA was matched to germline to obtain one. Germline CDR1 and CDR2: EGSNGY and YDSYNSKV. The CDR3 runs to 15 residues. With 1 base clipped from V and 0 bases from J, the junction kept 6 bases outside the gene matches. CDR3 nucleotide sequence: TGTGCCACCTGGGACGGAACTTCGAATTATTATAAGAAACTCTTT. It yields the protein CATWDGTSNYYKKLF.

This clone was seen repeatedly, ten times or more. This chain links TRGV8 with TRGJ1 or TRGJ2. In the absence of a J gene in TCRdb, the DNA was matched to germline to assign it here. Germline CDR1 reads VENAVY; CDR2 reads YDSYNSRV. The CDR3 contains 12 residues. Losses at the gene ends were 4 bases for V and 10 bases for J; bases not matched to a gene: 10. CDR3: CATWDTYQKKLF. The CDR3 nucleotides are TGTGCCACCTGGGACACCTACCAAAAGAAACTCTTT.

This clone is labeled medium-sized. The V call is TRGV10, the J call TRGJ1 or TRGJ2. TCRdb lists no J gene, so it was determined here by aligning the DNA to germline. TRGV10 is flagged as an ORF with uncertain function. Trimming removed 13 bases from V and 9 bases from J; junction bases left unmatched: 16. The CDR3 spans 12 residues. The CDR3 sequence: CAGLPNYGKKLF. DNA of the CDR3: TGTGCTGGACTCCCTAATTATGGTAAGAAACTCTTT.

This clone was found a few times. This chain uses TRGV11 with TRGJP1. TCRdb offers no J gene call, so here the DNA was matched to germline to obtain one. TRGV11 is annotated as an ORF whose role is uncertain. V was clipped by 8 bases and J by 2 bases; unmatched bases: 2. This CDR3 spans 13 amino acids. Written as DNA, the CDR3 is TGTGCCTGCTGGACGACCACTGGTTGGTTCAAGATATTT. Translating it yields CACWTTTGWFKIF.

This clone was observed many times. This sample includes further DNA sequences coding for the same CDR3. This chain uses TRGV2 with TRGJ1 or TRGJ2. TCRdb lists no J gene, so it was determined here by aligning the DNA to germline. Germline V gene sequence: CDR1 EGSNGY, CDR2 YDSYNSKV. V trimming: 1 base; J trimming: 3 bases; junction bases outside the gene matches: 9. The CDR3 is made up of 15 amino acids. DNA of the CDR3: TGTGCCACCTGGGACGGCCCCCTAGGTTATTATAAGAAACTCTTT. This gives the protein CATWDGPLGYYKKLF.

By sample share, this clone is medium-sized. In nucleotides, the CDR3 is TGTGCCACCTGGGACGGGCGGGGTGGTTATAAGAAACTCTTT. This encodes CATWDGRGGYKKLF. This chain joins TRGV2 and TRGJ1 or TRGJ2. TCRdb supplies no J gene; here it was assigned by aligning the nucleotide sequence to germline. Germline assignment: CDR1 EGSNGY and CDR2 YDSYNSKV. V gave up 0 bases and J gave up 6 bases; unmatched junction bases: 8. The CDR3 is made up of 14 amino acids.

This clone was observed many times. This CDR3 reads CATWDRDTKKLF. The CDR3 DNA follows: TGTGCCACCTGGGATAGGGACACGAAGAAACTCTTT. V usage is TRGV8 and J usage is TRGJ1 or TRGJ2. TCRdb gives no J gene; it was assigned here by matching the DNA to germline. CDR1 and CDR2 from the germline V gene are VENAVY and YDSYNSRV. The CDR3 is 12 residues long. J lost 10 bases, V lost 0 bases, and 6 bases had no gene match.

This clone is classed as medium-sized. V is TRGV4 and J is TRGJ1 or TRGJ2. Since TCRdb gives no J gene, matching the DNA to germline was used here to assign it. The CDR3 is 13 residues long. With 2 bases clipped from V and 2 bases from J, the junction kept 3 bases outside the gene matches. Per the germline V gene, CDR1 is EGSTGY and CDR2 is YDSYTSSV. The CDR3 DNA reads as TGTGCCACCTGGGATGCTGATTATTATAAGAAACTCTTT. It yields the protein CATWDADYYKKLF.

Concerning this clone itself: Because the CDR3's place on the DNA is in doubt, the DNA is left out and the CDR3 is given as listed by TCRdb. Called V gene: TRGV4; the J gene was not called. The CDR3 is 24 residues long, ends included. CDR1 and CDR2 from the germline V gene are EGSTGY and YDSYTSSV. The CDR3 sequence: CATWDRLVQDICLRDYAHSNFKTF.